Below are 27 T cell receptor beta chains sequenced from a single sample in a study of OX40 agonist ivuxolimab in advanced cancers. Clones were sequenced by immunoSEQ multiplex PCR, and TCRdb holds only the in-frame ones, with some missing. The sample lists tens of thousands of clones; roughly 84% were seen once. The starting material was CD4+ or CD8+ T cells sorted from blood, obtained in a trial of the OX40 agonist ivuxolimab. The receptor set was obtained from an adult with an advanced solid tumor such as melanoma, head and neck, liver or kidney cancer.

The chain uses TRBV5-1 and TRBJ2-2; possible D gene TRBD2, 6 bases. The germline V gene encodes CDR1 SGHRS and CDR2 YFSETQ. V lost 2 bases and J 7 bases, leaving 18 bases between the germline ends. The CDR3 consists of 16 residues. The CDR3 loop is CASSFPLAGYSGELFF. The CDR3 nucleotides read TGCGCCAGCAGCTTTCCACTAGCCGGGTATAGCGGGGAGCTGTTTTTT.

The genes are TRBV11-2 and TRBJ2-7, with 10 bases fitting TRBD2. The CDR3 has 15 amino acids. The germline V gene has CDR1 SGHAT and CDR2 FQNNGV. Trimming removed 7 bases from V and 2 bases from J; junction bases left unmatched: 8. In DNA, the CDR3 is TGTGCCAGCACCTACGGGACTAGCGCTACCTACGAGCAGTACTTC. Amino acid sequence: CASTYGTSATYEQYF.

The gene calls are TRBV14 and TRBJ2-5; 10 bases are a match to TRBD2. The V gene's germline CDR1 is SGHDN and CDR2 FVKESK. CDR3 length: 15 residues. V lost 8 bases and J lost 1; bases outside the gene matches: 7. CDR3 in DNA: TGTGCCAGCGGAGATAGCGGGGGGTCCCAAGAGACCCAGTACTTC. Amino acids: CASGDSGGSQETQYF.

This sequence joins TRBV5-4 and TRBJ2-1; 9 bases align to TRBD2. Germline CDR1 and CDR2: SGHNT and YYREEE (reference sequence). V gave up 6 bases and J gave up 10 bases; unmatched junction bases: 14. The CDR3 totals 15 residues. CDR3: CASTRGASGDGEQFF. The CDR3 DNA sequence: TGTGCCAGCACCCGGGGGGCTAGCGGGGACGGGGAGCAGTTCTTC.

The rearrangement uses TRBV7-2 and TRBJ2-1; the D gene is possibly TRBD2 (7 bases). Germline loops: CDR1 SGHTA, CDR2 FQGNSA. CDR3 size: 13 residues. The V gene lost 1 base and the J gene lost 16 bases, with 17 bases spanning the gap. CDR3 in DNA: TGTGCCAGCAGCTTAGACGTCTGGGGGGGGCGTTTCTTC. Its protein product is CASSLDVWGGRFF.

This chain uses TRBV11-2 with TRBJ1-1; D is unclear. V dropped 6 bases and J dropped 4 bases, with 15 bases sitting between them. The CDR3 runs 14 residues. The germline V gene encodes CDR1 SGHAT and CDR2 FQNNGV. The CDR3 sequence: CASSFAPGATEAFF. The CDR3 DNA reads TGTGCCAGCAGTTTTGCCCCAGGTGCCACTGAAGCTTTCTTT.

The chain combines TRBV28 with TRBJ1-2; TRBD1 might be the D (5 bases). Germline CDR1 and CDR2: MDHEN and SYDVKM. The CDR3 extends over 13 amino acids. V lost 2 bases, J lost 8 bases, and 12 bases lay in between. Here the CDR3 DNA reads TGTGCCAGCAGTTTACAGGGTTTAGGAGGCTACACCTTC. Amino acid sequence: CASSLQGLGGYTF.

The chain combines TRBV6-4 with TRBJ1-2; D is perhaps TRBD1 (5 bases). CDR3 length equals 14 residues. Germline CDR1 and CDR2: MRHNA and SNTAGT. V lost 3 bases, J lost 2 bases, and 10 bases lay in between. CDR3 protein: CASSESQGNYGYTF. The CDR3 nucleotides read TGTGCCAGCAGTGAGAGCCAGGGAAACTATGGCTACACCTTC.

The chain couples TRBV12-5 to TRBJ2-2, with D possibly called TRBD1 or TRBD2 (5 bases each). Germline V gene lookup returns CDR1 LGHNT and CDR2 FRNRAP. The length of the CDR3 is 14 residues. Trimming left V 0 bases short and J 6 bases short, with 8 bases between. CDR3: CASGLVLGAGELFF. The CDR3, as DNA: TGTGCTAGTGGTTTGGTACTGGGGGCCGGGGAGCTGTTTTTT.

CDR3 in amino acids: CASSVAFTGELFF. The CDR3 region has the DNA TGTGCCAGCAGCGTAGCTTTCACCGGGGAGCTGTTTTTT. The rearrangement links TRBV9 to TRBJ2-2; D gene uncertain. Germline V lookup: CDR1 SGDLS, CDR2 YYNGEE. Trimming pared 0 bases from V and 4 bases from J, leaving 4 bases between. CDR3 length equals 13 residues.

The J gene is TRBJ2-1, the V gene TRBV7-2; 8 positions match TRBD2. After removal of 2 bases from V and 0 bases from J, the junction contained 6 bases not matched to a gene. Per the germline V gene, CDR1 is SGHTA and CDR2 is FQGNSA. This CDR3 is built from 17 residues. The CDR3 sequence: CASSLFSGASSYNEQFF. The CDR3 bases are TGTGCCAGCAGCTTATTTAGCGGGGCAAGCTCCTACAATGAGCAGTTCTTC. Full variable domain (missing parts from reference TRBV7-2 and TRBJ2-1): GAGVSQSPSNKVTEKGKDVELRCDPISGHTALYWYRQSLGQGLEFLIYFQGNSAPDKSGLPSDRFSAERTGGSVSTLTIQRTQQEDSAVYLCASSLFSGASSYNEQFFGPGTRLTVL.

CDR3: CASSQGNPRQAFSYEQYF. In DNA form, the CDR3 reads TGTGCCAGCAGCCAAGGTAACCCTCGACAGGCCTTCTCCTACGAGCAGTACTTC. This chain uses TRBV4-2 with TRBJ2-7; a weak D match, TRBD1 (6 bases). Trimming removed 1 base from V and 0 bases from J, with 19 bases in between. CDR3 length: 18 amino acids. Germline V lookup: CDR1 LGHNA, CDR2 YNFKEQ.

The chain couples TRBV19 to TRBJ1-5, with 7 nucleotides matching TRBD1. CDR3 length: 14 amino acids. Losses at the gene ends were 6 bases for V and 4 bases for J; bases not matched to a gene: 6. The germline CDR1 and CDR2 sequences are LNHDA and SQIVND (reference sequence). The CDR3 spells CASRVTGKNQPQHF. The DNA of the CDR3 is TGTGCCAGTAGGGTGACAGGGAAAAATCAGCCCCAGCATTTT.

The chain uses TRBV5-1 and TRBJ2-3; 11 nucleotides agree with TRBD1. The CDR3 contains 16 residues. CDR1 and CDR2 (germline): SGHRS, YFSETQ. V shed 0 bases, J shed 6 bases, and the junction held 6 bases outside the gene matches. CDR3 coding DNA: TGCGCCAGCAGCTTGGGAGGACAGGGGGCTGGTGATACGCAGTATTTT. Its translation: CASSLGGQGAGDTQYF.

This sequence joins TRBV11-3 and TRBJ2-2; D gene ambiguous. From germline, CDR1 is SGHNT and CDR2 YENEEA. This CDR3 spans 13 amino acids. The V end was cut by 6 bases, the J end by 1 base, with 6 bases between. This CDR3 reads CASRSENTGELFF. The CDR3 DNA is TGTGCCAGCAGGTCAGAGAACACCGGGGAGCTGTTTTTT.

The rearrangement joins TRBV28 to TRBJ2-2, with D perhaps matching TRBD1 (6 bases). Trimming removed 8 bases from V and 4 bases from J, with 14 bases in between. Germline lookup yields CDR1 MDHEN and CDR2 SYDVKM. CDR3 length: 14 amino acids. The CDR3 is CASRTTGSTGELFF. The CDR3 DNA sequence: TGTGCCAGCCGTACTACAGGGTCCACCGGGGAGCTGTTTTTT.

J is TRBJ2-2 and V is TRBV11-3; D remains unclear. Germline CDR1 and CDR2: SGHNT and YENEEA. CDR3 length: 16 amino acids. V gave up 1 base and J gave up 1 base, with 10 bases separating them. Here the CDR3 DNA reads TGTGCCAGCAGCTTAGGTGGTGCGCGGAACACCGGGGAGCTGTTTTTT. It codes for CASSLGGARNTGELFF.

The chain joins TRBV29-1 to TRBJ1-4; D is unresolved. This CDR3 is built from 12 residues. Germline V gene data show CDR1 as SQVTM and CDR2 as ANQGSEA. V shed 4 bases and J shed 7 bases, with 10 bases lying between them. The CDR3 here is CSVGVSREKLFF. CDR3 coding DNA: TGCAGCGTTGGTGTTAGTCGTGAAAAACTGTTTTTT.

The rearrangement links TRBV6-5 to TRBJ2-3; 7 nucleotides line up with TRBD2. CDR3 length: 14 residues. The germline gives CDR1 MNHEY, CDR2 SVGAGI. Trimming removed 5 bases from V and 1 base from J; junction bases left unmatched: 3. The CDR3 loop is CASSRGVGTDTQYF. The CDR3, as DNA: TGTGCCAGCAGTCGGGGGGTGGGCACAGATACGCAGTATTTT.

J is TRBJ1-1 and V is TRBV14; 8 bases match TRBD1. Germline V lookup: CDR1 SGHDN, CDR2 FVKESK. V trimming: 1 base; J trimming: 6 bases; junction bases outside the gene matches: 4. CDR3 length: 14 residues. The CDR3 bases are TGTGCCAGCAGCCAAGTGGACAGGGTACCTGAAGCTTTCTTT. It translates to CASSQVDRVPEAFF.

V gene TRBV5-1 combines with J gene TRBJ2-3, with D tentatively TRBD1 (5 bases). The CDR3 extends over 16 amino acids. Germline CDR1 and CDR2: SGHRS and YFSETQ. V lost 0 bases and J 0 bases, leaving 11 bases between the germline ends. In DNA, the CDR3 is TGCGCCAGCAGCTTGGGCAGGGCCTTTAGCACAGATACGCAGTATTTT. Translating it yields CASSLGRAFSTDTQYF.

The J gene is TRBJ1-1, the V gene TRBV27; weak D call: TRBD1 (5 bases). Germline V lookup: CDR1 MNHEY, CDR2 SMNVEV (reference sequence). The CDR3 runs 13 residues. V lost 5 bases and J lost 11, with 18 bases in between. CDR3 loop: CASSQYATVWAFF. CDR3 sequence (DNA): TGTGCCAGCAGTCAATATGCGACAGTGTGGGCTTTCTTT.

The V and J genes are TRBV28 and TRBJ2-5; D perhaps matches TRBD1 (5 bases). CDR1 and CDR2 (germline): MDHEN, SYDVKM. The germline V and J ends were trimmed by 3 bases and 5 bases, with 22 bases remaining between them. This CDR3 has 17 residues. CDR3 DNA: TGTGCCAGCAGTTTTCGCGGATTAGTAGGGGTAGGCGAGACCCAGTACTTC. This sequence encodes CASSFRGLVGVGETQYF.

The sample holds a few counts of this clone. The chain links TRBV13 to TRBJ1-1; D is perhaps TRBD1 (6 bases). The CDR3 extends over 14 amino acids. V was trimmed by 5 bases and J by 1 base, leaving 11 bases between them. The germline V gene has CDR1 PRHDT and CDR2 FYEKMQ (reference sequence). CDR3: CASSPDRQNTEAFF. The CDR3, as DNA: TGTGCCAGCAGCCCAGACAGGCAGAACACTGAAGCTTTCTTT.

CDR3: CATSRGSGQYF. The CDR3, as DNA: TGTGCCACCAGCCGGGGGAGCGGGCAGTACTTC. The chain joins TRBV15 to TRBJ2-7, with D maybe TRBD2 (6 bases). The germline V gene encodes CDR1 LNHNV and CDR2 YYDKDF (reference sequence). Deletions cut 5 bases from V and 9 bases from J, with 11 bases between. The CDR3 spans 11 residues. The whole variable domain, filled in from reference TRBV15 and TRBJ2-7, reads DAMVIQNPRYQVTQFGKPVTLSCSQTLNHNVMYWYQQKSSQAPKLLFHYYDKDFNNEADTPDNFQSRRPNTSFCFLDIRSPGLGDTAMYLCATSRGSGQYFGPGTRLTVT.

J is TRBJ1-1 and V is TRBV15; 9 positions match TRBD1. Germline V lookup: CDR1 LNHNV, CDR2 YYDKDF (reference sequence). This CDR3 is built from 14 residues. Losses at the gene ends were 1 base for V and 8 bases for J; bases not matched to a gene: 5. The CDR3 sequence is CATSRGRTGVEAFF. The CDR3, as DNA: TGTGCCACCAGCAGAGGGAGGACAGGGGTAGAAGCTTTCTTT.

The gene calls are TRBV19 and TRBJ2-7; 8 bases map to TRBD1. J gave up 1 base and V 8 bases, and 4 bases lay outside the gene matches. Germline V gives CDR1 LNHDA, CDR2 SQIVND (reference sequence). This CDR3 is 13 amino acids long. For the CDR3, the DNA is TGTGCCAGTTCGAGGACAGGGTCCTACGAGCAGTACTTC. Encoded protein: CASSRTGSYEQYF. The complete variable domain, with remaining parts taken from reference TRBV19 and TRBJ2-7, reads DGGITQSPKYLFRKEGQNVTLSCEQNLNHDAMYWYRQDPGQGLRLIYYSQIVNDFQKGDIAEGYSVSREKKESFPLTVTSAQKNPTAFYLCASSRTGSYEQYFGPGTRLTVT.